The source of this T cell receptor beta chain is a study of PD-L1 blockade in urothelial cancer. Study summary: The study started patients on atezolizumab around 2014, giving 1,200 mg intravenously every 3 weeks. Blood yielded a median of 141,255 T cells per sample. Regarding the study as a whole: Durable benefit accompanied greater 3-week expansion of tumor-associated blood clones.

Generated by immunoSEQ multiplex PCR, the TCRdb table keeps only in-frame clones and is missing some. Altogether tens of thousands of clones are present, almost 90% being singletons, with the ten largest covering 3.5% to 5.5%. Described time point: pretreatment peripheral blood. Patients in the study were battling locally advanced or metastatic urothelial carcinoma. V shed 0 bases, J shed 8 bases, and the junction held 6 bases outside the gene matches. CDR3 size: 16 residues. The germline gives CDR1 SGHTA, CDR2 FQGTGA. With regard to this clone: The antigen is not known.

This specimen consisted of PBMCs, obtained around atezolizumab (anti-PD-L1) treatment. The chain employs TRBV7-3 and TRBJ2-1, with 11 bases lining up with TRBD1. This TCR was recovered from a man aged 65 to 85 with urothelial cancer. The CDR3 here is CASSLTRTGGRDEQFF. The CDR3 region has the DNA TGTGCCAGCAGCTTAACGAGGACAGGGGGCAGGGATGAGCAGTTCTTC. The full variable domain, completed using reference TRBV7-3 and TRBJ2-1, is GAGVSQTPSNKVTEKGKYVELRCDPISGHTALYWYRQSLGQGPEFLIYFQGTGAADDSGLPNDRFFAVRPEGSVSTLKIQRTERGDSAVYLCASSLTRTGGRDEQFFGPGTRLTVL.